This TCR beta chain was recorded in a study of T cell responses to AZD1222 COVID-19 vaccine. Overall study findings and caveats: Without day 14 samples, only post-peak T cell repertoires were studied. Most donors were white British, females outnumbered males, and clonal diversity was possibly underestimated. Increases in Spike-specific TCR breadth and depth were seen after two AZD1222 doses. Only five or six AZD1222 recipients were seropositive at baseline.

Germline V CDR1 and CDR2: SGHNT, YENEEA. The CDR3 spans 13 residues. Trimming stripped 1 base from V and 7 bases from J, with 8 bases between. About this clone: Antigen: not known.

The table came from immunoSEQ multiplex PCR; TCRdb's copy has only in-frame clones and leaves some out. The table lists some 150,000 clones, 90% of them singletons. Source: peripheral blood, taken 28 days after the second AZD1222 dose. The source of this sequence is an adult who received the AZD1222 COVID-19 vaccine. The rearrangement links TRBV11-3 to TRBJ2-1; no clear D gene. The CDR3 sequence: CASSLVLGNEQFF. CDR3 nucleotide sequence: TGTGCCAGCAGCTTAGTTCTGGGAAATGAGCAGTTCTTC.